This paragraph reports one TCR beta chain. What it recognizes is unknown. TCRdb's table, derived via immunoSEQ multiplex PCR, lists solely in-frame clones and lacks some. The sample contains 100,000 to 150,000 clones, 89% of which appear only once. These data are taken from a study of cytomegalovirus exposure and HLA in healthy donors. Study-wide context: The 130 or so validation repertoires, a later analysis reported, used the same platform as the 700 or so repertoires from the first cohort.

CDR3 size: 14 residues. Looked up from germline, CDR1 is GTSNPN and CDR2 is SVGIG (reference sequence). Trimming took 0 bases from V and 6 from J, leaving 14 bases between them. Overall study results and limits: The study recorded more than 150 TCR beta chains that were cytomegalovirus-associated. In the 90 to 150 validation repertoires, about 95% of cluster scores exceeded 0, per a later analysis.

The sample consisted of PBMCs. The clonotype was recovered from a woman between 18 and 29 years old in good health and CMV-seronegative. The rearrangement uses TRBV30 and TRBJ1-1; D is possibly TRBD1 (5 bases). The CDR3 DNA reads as TGTGCCTGGAGTGTTGGGAGGGGATACGCTGAAGCTTTCTTT. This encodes CAWSVGRGYAEAFF.